Listed here are 15 T cell receptor beta chains from one sample, sequenced in a study of T cell clones after liver transplantation. Using immunoSEQ multiplex PCR, the repertoire was profiled, and TCRdb retains in-frame clones only, with some absent. The sample holds 95,000 to 110,000 clones, 82% seen once. Sample: CD4+ T cells from blood, taken before liver transplant. All receptors derive from a human donor who received a liver transplant.

The sample holds a few counts of this clone. This chain joins TRBV6-1 and TRBJ2-2, with D maybe TRBD2 (6 bases). Germline V gene sequence: CDR1 MNHNS, CDR2 SASEGT. There are 14 residues in the CDR3. V was cut by 7 bases and J by 5 bases, with 14 bases left in between. CDR3 DNA sequence: TGTGCCAGCATTGATGCTAGCGCGACCGGGGAGCTGTTTTTT. Amino acids: CASIDASATGELFF.

V usage is TRBV5-1 and J usage is TRBJ2-5; D is unresolved. Germline CDR1 is SGHRS and CDR2 is YFSETQ. V was clipped by 1 base and J by 4 bases, with 8 bases between them. The CDR3 consists of 13 residues. CDR3 region: CASSLRVSETQYF. The CDR3 DNA sequence: TGCGCCAGCAGCTTGCGGGTATCAGAGACCCAGTACTTC.

This clone was detected only a few times. The V and J genes are TRBV15 and TRBJ1-6; the match to TRBD1 covers 7 bases. Germline V gene sequence: CDR1 LNHNV, CDR2 YYDKDF (reference sequence). The junction had 6 bases not matched to a gene; V was cut back by 7 bases and J by 6 bases. The CDR3 totals 14 residues. This CDR3 reads CATTFGTANSPLHF. The CDR3 region has the DNA TGTGCCACCACCTTCGGGACAGCTAATTCACCCCTCCACTTT. Complete variable domain (other parts from reference TRBV15 and TRBJ1-6): DAMVIQNPRYQVTQFGKPVTLSCSQTLNHNVMYWYQQKSSQAPKLLFHYYDKDFNNEADTPDNFQSRRPNTSFCFLDIRSPGLGDTAMYLCATTFGTANSPLHFGNGTRLTVT.

V usage is TRBV27 and J usage is TRBJ1-2, with D maybe TRBD1 (5 bases). V lost 10 bases and J 3 bases, leaving 12 bases between the germline ends. The germline V gene encodes CDR1 MNHEY and CDR2 SMNVEV (reference sequence). The CDR3 totals 12 residues. CDR3 sequence reads: CATVDRDYGYTF. The CDR3 region has the DNA TGTGCCACCGTCGACAGAGACTATGGCTACACCTTC.

The V and J genes are TRBV19 and TRBJ2-5; a weak D match, TRBD1 (5 bases). Trimming removed 2 bases from V and 7 bases from J, with 14 bases in between. CDR1 is LNHDA and CDR2 is SQIVND in the germline V gene (reference sequence). There are 14 residues in the CDR3. CDR3 sequence reads: CASSIIDSKATQYF. For the CDR3, the DNA is TGTGCCAGTAGTATAATCGACAGCAAGGCGACCCAGTACTTC.

The sample holds many counts of this clone. This chain connects TRBV2 to TRBJ1-2; a possible D gene is TRBD1 (6 bases). V was shortened by 8 bases and J by 4 bases, with 14 bases between the two germline ends. The CDR3 extends over 13 amino acids. Germline loops: CDR1 SNHLY, CDR2 FYNNEI. The CDR3 region is CASRFRGSYGYTF. The CDR3, as DNA: TGTGCCAGCCGCTTCAGGGGTTCCTATGGCTACACCTTC. The complete variable domain, with remaining parts taken from reference TRBV2 and TRBJ1-2, reads EPEVTQTPSHQVTQMGQEVILRCVPISNHLYFYWYRQILGQKVEFLVSFYNNEISEKSEIFDDQFSVERPDGSNFTLKIRSTKLEDSAMYFCASRFRGSYGYTFGSGTRLTVV.

The chain is built from TRBV13 and TRBJ2-7; 10 bases match TRBD1. Germline CDR1 is PRHDT and CDR2 is FYEKMQ (reference sequence). CDR3 length: 15 residues. The junction had 4 bases not matched to a gene; V was cut back by 2 bases and J by 3 bases. The CDR3 reads CASSLRTGGFYEQYF. In DNA form, the CDR3 reads TGTGCCAGCAGCTTAAGGACAGGGGGGTTCTACGAGCAGTACTTC. The full variable domain, with the rest looked up from reference TRBV13 and TRBJ2-7, is AAGVIQSPRHLIKEKRETATLKCYPIPRHDTVYWYQQGPGQDPQFLISFYEKMQSDKGSIPDRFSAQQFSDYHSELNMSSLELGDSALYFCASSLRTGGFYEQYFGPGTRLTVT.

This clone has a single count. This rearrangement joins TRBV19 to TRBJ2-3, with D unresolved. The CDR3 has 12 amino acids. V was trimmed by 5 bases and J by 6 bases, leaving 9 bases between them. Germline V gene sequence: CDR1 LNHDA, CDR2 SQIVND (reference sequence). The CDR3 DNA reads as TGTGCCAGTAGTTCGTTGCGTGATACGCAGTATTTT. Translated: CASSSLRDTQYF.

The chain uses TRBV28 and TRBJ1-5; possible D gene TRBD1, 6 bases. The CDR3 is made up of 14 amino acids. The germline V gene has CDR1 MDHEN and CDR2 SYDVKM. Trimming stripped 6 bases from V and 7 bases from J, with 16 bases between. CDR3 in DNA: TGTGCCAGCAGGCAAACGGGGGCTTGGCAGCCCCAGCATTTT. Translating it yields CASRQTGAWQPQHF.

The V gene is TRBV29-1, the J gene TRBJ1-1; tentative D call: TRBD1 (6 bases). V lost 0 bases, J lost 1 base, and 6 bases lay in between. Germline values: CDR1 SQVTM, CDR2 ANQGSEA. The CDR3 extends over 13 amino acids. CDR3: CSVEDRGNTEAFF. The CDR3 DNA sequence: TGCAGCGTTGAAGACAGGGGGAACACTGAAGCTTTCTTT.

V gene TRBV5-4 combines with J gene TRBJ1-3, with D perhaps TRBD1 (6 bases). This CDR3 is 15 amino acids long. The germline V gene has CDR1 SGHNT and CDR2 YYREEE (reference sequence). Trimming shortened V by 5 bases and J by 2 bases, and 14 bases separated the two germline ends. DNA of the CDR3: TGTGCCAGCAGTTCAACAGGGCGCGCTGGAAACACCATATATTTT. This sequence encodes CASSSTGRAGNTIYF.

The chain links TRBV29-1 to TRBJ2-1; TRBD1 might be the D (5 bases). Trimming pared 3 bases from V and 4 bases from J, leaving 7 bases between. From germline, CDR1 is SQVTM and CDR2 ANQGSEA. The CDR3 contains 12 residues. CDR3 sequence reads: CSVDDSYNEQFF. Written as DNA, the CDR3 is TGCAGCGTTGACGACAGTTACAATGAGCAGTTCTTC.

V is TRBV9 and J is TRBJ2-3; D gene uncertain. CDR1 and CDR2 from the germline V gene are SGDLS and YYNGEE. The CDR3 is 15 residues long. Deletions cut 4 bases from V and 2 bases from J, with 14 bases between. The DNA for the CDR3 is TGTGCCAGCAGCACCCAACTACGTCCCACAGATACGCAGTATTTT. It translates to CASSTQLRPTDTQYF.

This chain connects TRBV25-1 to TRBJ1-1; 9 bases are shared with TRBD1. The trim removed 0 bases at V and 8 bases at J, leaving 16 bases unmatched. Germline-derived CDR1 and CDR2 are MGHDK and SYGVNS. This CDR3 is built from 18 residues. CDR3: CASSEYTTRTGALQEAFF. The DNA of the CDR3 is TGTGCCAGCAGTGAATATACTACTAGGACAGGGGCCCTTCAAGAAGCTTTCTTT.

The chain employs TRBV7-2 and TRBJ1-5, with D perhaps matching TRBD1 (5 bases). V was cut by 6 bases and J by 2 bases, with 17 bases left in between. CDR1 is SGHTA and CDR2 is FQGNSA in the germline V gene. The CDR3 is made up of 16 amino acids. In nucleotides, the CDR3 is TGTGCCAGCAGTCCGGAGCAGGGATTCGGCAATCAGCCCCAGCATTTT. Translation: CASSPEQGFGNQPQHF.